Listed here are 18 T cell receptor beta chains from one sample, sequenced in a study of blood T cell repertoires in COVID-19. The table came from immunoSEQ multiplex PCR; TCRdb's copy has only in-frame clones and leaves some out. The data show approximately 300,000 clones, roughly 86% seen once. The sequencing sample was made of PBMCs or T cells enriched from blood (not recorded which). The origin of the receptors is a woman under 30 who had recovered from COVID-19.

This clone was observed a single time. The chain couples TRBV30 to TRBJ2-1, with 12 bases that match TRBD2. The V gene end was trimmed by 0 bases and the J gene end by 2 bases; junction bases not matched to a gene: 2. CDR1 and CDR2 from the germline V gene are GTSNPN and SVGIG (reference sequence). The CDR3 spans 16 residues. The CDR3 sequence: CAWSVWTSGTYNEQFF. The CDR3, as DNA: TGTGCCTGGAGTGTATGGACTAGCGGGACCTACAATGAGCAGTTCTTC.

There are a few counts of this clone. The V call is TRBV6-2 or TRBV6-3, the J call TRBJ2-1; no clear D. The CDR3 has 14 amino acids. V was pared by 0 bases and J by 8 bases, with 11 bases between. Germline CDR1 reads MNHEY; CDR2 reads SVGEGT. Here the CDR3 reads CASSYSLAKDEQFF. The DNA for the CDR3 is TGTGCCAGCAGTTACTCATTAGCTAAGGATGAGCAGTTCTTC.

The V gene is TRBV28, the J gene TRBJ2-1; 15 positions match TRBD2. V was pared by 4 bases and J by 5 bases, with 9 bases of the junction left unmatched. The germline CDR1 and CDR2 sequences are MDHEN and SYDVKM. The CDR3 length is 18 residues. The CDR3 coding sequence is TGTGCCAGCAGTTCGTATCAGGGACTAGCGGGAGGCGACAATGAGCAGTTCTTC. Translating gives CASSSYQGLAGGDNEQFF.

The chain combines TRBV28 with TRBJ2-3; D gene unclear. V lost 5 bases, J lost 0 bases, and 12 bases lay in between. CDR1 is MDHEN, CDR2 SYDVKM, per germline. The CDR3 contains 15 residues. CDR3 sequence (DNA): TGTGCCAGCAGTCGGCAGGTCCCTAGCACAGATACGCAGTATTTT. Amino acid sequence: CASSRQVPSTDTQYF.

The V call is TRBV5-1, the J call TRBJ2-1; possible D gene TRBD1, 5 bases. The germline V gene encodes CDR1 SGHRS and CDR2 YFSETQ. V shed 3 bases and J shed 1 base, with 17 bases lying between them. The CDR3 has 17 amino acids. The CDR3: CASSSEDTEFSYNEQFF. The CDR3 bases are TGCGCCAGCAGCTCCGAGGACACGGAGTTTTCCTACAATGAGCAGTTCTTC.

This clone occurred once. The chain employs TRBV6-5 and TRBJ1-5; 7 bases line up with TRBD1. This CDR3 contains 13 residues. CDR1 and CDR2 from the germline V gene are MNHEY and SVGAGI. After removal of 4 bases from V and 6 bases from J, the junction contained 3 bases not matched to a gene. The chain's CDR3 is CASSFHRGQPQHF. CDR3 DNA: TGTGCCAGCAGTTTTCACAGGGGTCAGCCCCAGCATTTT.

The chain combines TRBV7-3 with TRBJ2-5; 7 bases map to TRBD2. This CDR3 has 15 residues. Germline-derived CDR1 and CDR2 are SGHTA and FQGTGA. V gave up 3 bases and J gave up 0 bases; unmatched junction bases: 4. The DNA for the CDR3 is TGTGCCAGCAGCTTGGGGGGGTCTTACCAAGAGACCCAGTACTTC. It yields the protein CASSLGGSYQETQYF.

The V gene is TRBV7-8, the J gene TRBJ2-1; D might be TRBD1 (5 bases). Deletions cut 5 bases from V and 7 bases from J, with 15 bases between. Germline V gene sequence: CDR1 SGHVS, CDR2 FQNEAQ. The CDR3 contains 14 residues. Here the CDR3 DNA reads TGTGCCAGCAGCCCCGACCCAGGGTTGAATGAGCAGTTCTTC. It is translated as CASSPDPGLNEQFF.

The chain employs TRBV27 and TRBJ2-7; D gene unclear. The CDR3 has 13 residues. Germline V gene sequence: CDR1 MNHEY, CDR2 SMNVEV (reference sequence). V was pared by 5 bases and J by 3 bases, with 11 bases between. The chain's CDR3 is CASSKTAFYEQYF. The CDR3, as DNA: TGTGCCAGCAGTAAAACAGCCTTCTACGAGCAGTACTTC.

The CDR3 sequence: CATSGKLAGERNEQFF. CDR3 nucleotide sequence: TGTGCCACCAGCGGGAAACTAGCGGGAGAACGAAATGAGCAGTTCTTC. The rearrangement uses TRBV15 and TRBJ2-1, with 11 bases that match TRBD2. This CDR3 has 16 residues. Looked up from germline, CDR1 is LNHNV and CDR2 is YYDKDF (reference sequence). V was pared by 5 bases and J by 7 bases, with 10 bases of the junction left unmatched.

The CDR3 sequence is CASSFPGTSSGNTIYF. The CDR3 DNA reads TGTGCCAGCAGTTTCCCAGGGACTAGCTCTGGAAACACCATATATTTT. The V and J genes are TRBV28 and TRBJ1-3; maybe TRBD1 (5 bases). The CDR3 totals 16 residues. Germline CDR1 reads MDHEN; CDR2 reads SYDVKM. Trimming cost V 3 bases and J 0 bases, with 12 bases left between them.

The chain combines TRBV3-1 (or the pseudogene TRBV3-2) with TRBJ2-1, with 8 bases fitting TRBD2. Germline V gene data show CDR1 as LGHDT and CDR2 as YNNKEL (reference sequence). CDR3 size: 14 residues. V lost 4 bases and J lost 9; bases outside the gene matches: 8. As DNA, the CDR3 is TGTGCCAGCAGCCCGCGACTAGCGTCGGTTGAGCAGTTCTTC. Residues: CASSPRLASVEQFF.

The chain recombines TRBV7-8 with TRBJ1-1; weak D call: TRBD1 (5 bases). There are 14 residues in the CDR3. V lost 3 bases to trimming and J lost 5 bases, with 13 bases between them. Germline V gives CDR1 SGHVS, CDR2 FQNEAQ. The CDR3 here is CASSFSGEVTEAFF. CDR3 coding DNA: TGTGCCAGCAGCTTCTCGGGGGAGGTGACTGAAGCTTTCTTT. Based on the CDR3 plus reference TRBV7-8 and TRBJ1-1, the full variable domain is GAGVSQSPRYKVAKRGQDVALRCDPISGHVSLFWYQQALGQGPEFLTYFQNEAQLDKSGLPSDRFFAERPEGSVSTLKIQRTQQEDSAVYLCASSFSGEVTEAFFGQGTRLTVV.

V gene TRBV12-3 or TRBV12-4 combines with J gene TRBJ1-1; perhaps TRBD1 as D (5 bases). The CDR3 has 13 amino acids. V lost 6 bases to trimming and J lost 1 base, with 9 bases between them. The CDR3 here is CASRDDRNTEAFF. The CDR3 coding sequence is TGTGCCAGCAGAGATGACAGGAACACTGAAGCTTTCTTT.

The genes are TRBV3-1 (or the pseudogene TRBV3-2) and TRBJ1-5, with D unclear. The CDR3 loop spans 13 amino acids. Germline values: CDR1 LGHDT, CDR2 YNNKEL (reference sequence). Trimming took off 1 base at V and 6 bases at J, with 7 bases between the two ends. CDR3 nucleotides: TGTGCCAGCAGCCAAGGAGCCCTTCAGCCCCAGCATTTT. It codes for CASSQGALQPQHF.

The chain employs TRBV7-2 and TRBJ1-2; TRBD1 might be the D (6 bases). There are 13 residues in the CDR3. CDR1 SGHTA and CDR2 FQGNSA come from the germline V gene. The V and J ends lost 5 bases and 3 bases respectively, with 10 bases between them. The DNA of the CDR3 is TGTGCCAGCAGCCACCGGACAGACTATGGCTACACCTTC. Residues: CASSHRTDYGYTF.

Of note for this clone: The same CDR3 arises from other DNA sequences in this sample as well. J is TRBJ1-5 and V is TRBV2; no firm D call. The V and J ends lost 4 bases and 1 base respectively, with 8 bases between them. In germline, CDR1 is SNHLY, CDR2 FYNNEI. The CDR3 spans 14 residues. The CDR3 DNA sequence: TGTGCCAGCAGTGGGAGGGTCAGCAATCAGCCCCAGCATTTT. This gives the protein CASSGRVSNQPQHF. Variable domain in full (rest from reference TRBV2 and TRBJ1-5): EPEVTQTPSHQVTQMGQEVILRCVPISNHLYFYWYRQILGQKVEFLVSFYNNEISEKSEIFDDQFSVERPDGSNFTLKIRSTKLEDSAMYFCASSGRVSNQPQHFGDGTRLSIL.

This clone appeared a few times. This sequence joins TRBV2 and TRBJ1-1; tentatively, D is TRBD1 (5 bases). The V gene lost 6 bases and the J gene lost 5 bases, with 16 bases spanning the gap. This CDR3 region has 14 residues. The germline gives CDR1 SNHLY, CDR2 FYNNEI. The CDR3 loop is CASRGPAGDTEAFF. The CDR3 DNA reads as TGTGCCAGCAGGGGCCCGGCGGGGGATACTGAAGCTTTCTTT.